Listed below are T cell receptor beta chains from one sample, sequenced in a study of Ad26.COV2.S vaccination and SARS-CoV-2 variants. Some clones are missing from TCRdb's copy, which holds only in-frame ones; the method was immunoSEQ multiplex PCR. In the table there are 300,000 to 400,000 clones, roughly 91% of which are singletons. This specimen consisted of peripheral blood, obtained in a trial of Ad26.COV2.S vaccine versus placebo. The source of these receptors is a person between 18 and 65 years old who received the Ad26.COV2.S COVID-19 vaccine or a placebo. Each CDR3 is given with its conserved first and last residue. The D gene is left open where the match is weak.

v_call: TRBV18; d_call: -; j_call: TRBJ2-2; cdr3_aa: CASSPPVVRESYTGELFF
v_call: TRBV19; d_call: TRBD2; j_call: TRBJ2-1; cdr3_aa: CASSLAGAYNEQFF
v_call: TRBV5-1; d_call: -; j_call: TRBJ2-2; cdr3_aa: CASTPSRQMNTGELFF
v_call: TRBV11-2; d_call: -; j_call: TRBJ2-7; cdr3_aa: CASSPGTIGEQYF
v_call: TRBV6-5; d_call: TRBD1; j_call: TRBJ1-1; cdr3_aa: CASSLGQGIGTEAFF
v_call: TRBV19; d_call: TRBD1; j_call: TRBJ2-5; cdr3_aa: CASSMSFGTEKTQYF
v_call: TRBV6-1; d_call: TRBD2; j_call: TRBJ2-7; cdr3_aa: CASSERAGVDEQYF
v_call: TRBV7-2; d_call: -; j_call: TRBJ2-3; cdr3_aa: CASSLDGQLATDTQYF
v_call: TRBV30; d_call: -; j_call: TRBJ1-5; cdr3_aa: CAWSVKGNQPQHF
v_call: TRBV4-1; d_call: -; j_call: TRBJ1-5; cdr3_aa: CASSQVMRGYSNQPQHF
v_call: TRBV7-9; d_call: -; j_call: TRBJ1-1; cdr3_aa: CASTLGGVGTEAFF
v_call: TRBV6-5; d_call: -; j_call: TRBJ1-2; cdr3_aa: CASSYGTPDHADGYTF
v_call: TRBV4-2; d_call: -; j_call: TRBJ2-3; cdr3_aa: CASSQDGGADTQYF
v_call: TRBV7-9; d_call: -; j_call: TRBJ2-4; cdr3_aa: CASSLQGWGAKNIQYF
v_call: TRBV27; d_call: -; j_call: TRBJ2-7; cdr3_aa: CASSPGVTYEQYF
v_call: TRBV5-1; d_call: -; j_call: TRBJ2-5; cdr3_aa: CASGNSYRTETQYF